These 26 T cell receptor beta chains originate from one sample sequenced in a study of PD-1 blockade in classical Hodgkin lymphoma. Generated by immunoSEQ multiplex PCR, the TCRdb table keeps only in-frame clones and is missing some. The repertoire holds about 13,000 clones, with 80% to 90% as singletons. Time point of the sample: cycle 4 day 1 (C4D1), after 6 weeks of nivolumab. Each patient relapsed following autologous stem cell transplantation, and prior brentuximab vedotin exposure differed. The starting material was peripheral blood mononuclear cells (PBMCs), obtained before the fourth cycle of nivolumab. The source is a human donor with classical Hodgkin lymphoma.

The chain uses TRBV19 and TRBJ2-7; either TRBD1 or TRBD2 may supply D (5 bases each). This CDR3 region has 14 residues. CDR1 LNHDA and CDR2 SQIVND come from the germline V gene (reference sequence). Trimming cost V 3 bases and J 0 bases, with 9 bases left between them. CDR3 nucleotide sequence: TGTGCCAGTAGTATCCGGGACGGCTCCTACGAGCAGTACTTC. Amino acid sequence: CASSIRDGSYEQYF. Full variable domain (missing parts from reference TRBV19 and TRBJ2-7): DGGITQSPKYLFRKEGQNVTLSCEQNLNHDAMYWYRQDPGQGLRLIYYSQIVNDFQKGDIAEGYSVSREKKESFPLTVTSAQKNPTAFYLCASSIRDGSYEQYFGPGTRLTVT.

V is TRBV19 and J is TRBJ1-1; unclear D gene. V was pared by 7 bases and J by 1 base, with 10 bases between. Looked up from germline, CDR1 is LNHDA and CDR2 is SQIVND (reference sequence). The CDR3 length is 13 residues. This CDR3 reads CASTTWQNTEAFF. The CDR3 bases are TGTGCCAGTACAACTTGGCAGAACACTGAAGCTTTCTTT.

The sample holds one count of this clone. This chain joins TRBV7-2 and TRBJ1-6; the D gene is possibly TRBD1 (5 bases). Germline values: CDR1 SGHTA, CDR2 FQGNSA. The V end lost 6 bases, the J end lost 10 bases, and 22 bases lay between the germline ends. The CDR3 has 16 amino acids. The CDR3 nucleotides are TGTGCCAGCAGTCCCCTCGGGTCGAGGGGAAGCTCACCCCTCCACTTT. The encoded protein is CASSPLGSRGSSPLHF.

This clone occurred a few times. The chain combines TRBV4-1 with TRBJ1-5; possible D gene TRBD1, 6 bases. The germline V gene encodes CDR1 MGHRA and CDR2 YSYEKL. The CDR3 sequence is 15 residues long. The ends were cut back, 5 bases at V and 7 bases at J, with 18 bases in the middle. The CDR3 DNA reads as TGCGCCAGCAGCACGACTCCAGCGGGGGGCCAGCCCCAGCATTTT. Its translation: CASSTTPAGGQPQHF.

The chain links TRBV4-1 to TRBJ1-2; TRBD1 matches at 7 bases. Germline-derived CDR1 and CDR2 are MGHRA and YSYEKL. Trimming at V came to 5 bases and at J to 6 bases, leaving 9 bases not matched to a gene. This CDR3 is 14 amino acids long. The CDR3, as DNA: TGCGCCAGCAGCGAAGCCGGGACAGATGATGGCTACACCTTC. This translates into CASSEAGTDDGYTF.

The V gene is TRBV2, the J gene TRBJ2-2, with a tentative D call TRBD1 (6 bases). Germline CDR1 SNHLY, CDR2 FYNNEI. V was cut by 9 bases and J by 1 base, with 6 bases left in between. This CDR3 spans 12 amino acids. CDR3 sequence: CARQGNTGELFF. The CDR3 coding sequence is TGTGCCAGACAGGGGAACACCGGGGAGCTGTTTTTT.

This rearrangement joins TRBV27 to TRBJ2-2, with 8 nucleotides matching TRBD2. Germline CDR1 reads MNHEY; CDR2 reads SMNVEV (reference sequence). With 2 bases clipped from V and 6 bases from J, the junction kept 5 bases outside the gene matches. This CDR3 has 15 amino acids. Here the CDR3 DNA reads TGTGCCAGCAGTTTAAGGCGGGGGGTGGCCGGGGAGCTGTTTTTT. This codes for CASSLRRGVAGELFF.

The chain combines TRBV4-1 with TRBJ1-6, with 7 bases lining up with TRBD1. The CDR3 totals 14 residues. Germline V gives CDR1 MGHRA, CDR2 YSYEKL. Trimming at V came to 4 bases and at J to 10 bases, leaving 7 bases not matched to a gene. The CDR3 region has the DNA TGCGCCAGCAGCCCTACAGGGGAAGGATCACCCCTCCACTTT. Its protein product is CASSPTGEGSPLHF.

Written as DNA, the CDR3 is TGTGCCAGCAGGGAGGCCCGGGAGACCCAGTACTTC. Encoded protein: CASREARETQYF. V usage is TRBV28 and J usage is TRBJ2-5, with D possibly matching TRBD2 (5 bases). This CDR3 region has 12 residues. From germline, CDR1 is MDHEN and CDR2 SYDVKM. V was pared by 6 bases and J by 5 bases, with 10 bases between.

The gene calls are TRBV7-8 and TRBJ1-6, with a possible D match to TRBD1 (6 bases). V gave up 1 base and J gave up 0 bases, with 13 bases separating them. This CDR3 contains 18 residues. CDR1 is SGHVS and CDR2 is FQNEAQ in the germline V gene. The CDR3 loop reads CASSLDPDRSSYNSPLHF. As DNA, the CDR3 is TGTGCCAGCAGCTTAGACCCGGACAGAAGCTCCTATAATTCACCCCTCCACTTT.

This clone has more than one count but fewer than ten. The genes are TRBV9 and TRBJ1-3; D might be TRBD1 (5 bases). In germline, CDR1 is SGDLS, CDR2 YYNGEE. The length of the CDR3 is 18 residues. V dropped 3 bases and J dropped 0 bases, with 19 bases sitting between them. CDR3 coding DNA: TGTGCCAGCAGCGCGGAAGGGGCCGTCGGGCGCTCTGGAAACACCATATATTTT. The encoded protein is CASSAEGAVGRSGNTIYF.

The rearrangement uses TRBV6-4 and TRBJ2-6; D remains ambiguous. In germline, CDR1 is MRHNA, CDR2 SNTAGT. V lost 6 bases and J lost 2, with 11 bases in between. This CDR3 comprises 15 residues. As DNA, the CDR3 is TGTGCCAGCAGAGAGGAGCCGGCTGGGGCCAACGTCCTGACTTTC. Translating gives CASREEPAGANVLTF.

CDR3 in DNA: TGTGCCAGCAGTACCACAGCTACCACCGGGGAGCTGTTTTTT. This sequence encodes CASSTTATTGELFF. The V and J genes are TRBV6-4 and TRBJ2-2, with D unresolved. Germline V gene sequence: CDR1 MRHNA, CDR2 SNTAGT. Trimming took off 5 bases at V and 4 bases at J, with 11 bases between the two ends. The CDR3 runs 14 residues.

The CDR3 loop reads CASSAGTSGGNYEQYF. In DNA form, the CDR3 reads TGTGCCAGCAGCGCCGGGACTAGCGGGGGAAACTACGAGCAGTACTTC. This rearrangement joins TRBV4-2 to TRBJ2-7, with 14 bases lining up with TRBD2. Per germline, CDR1 LGHNA and CDR2 YNFKEQ. V was pared by 5 bases and J by 3 bases, with 6 bases of the junction left unmatched. The CDR3 is 16 amino acids.

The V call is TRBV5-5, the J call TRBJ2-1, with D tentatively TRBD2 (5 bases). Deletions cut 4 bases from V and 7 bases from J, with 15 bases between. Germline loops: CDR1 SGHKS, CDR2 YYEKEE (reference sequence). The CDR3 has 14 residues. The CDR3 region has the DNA TGTGCCAGCAGCCTCCGGGGTGGCCCTAATGAGCAGTTCTTC. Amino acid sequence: CASSLRGGPNEQFF.

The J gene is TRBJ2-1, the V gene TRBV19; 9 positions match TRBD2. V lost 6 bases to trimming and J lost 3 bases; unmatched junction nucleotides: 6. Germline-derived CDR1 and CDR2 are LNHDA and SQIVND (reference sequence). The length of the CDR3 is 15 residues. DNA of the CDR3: TGTGCCAGTAGCTCCGGGACTAGCAGCTACAATGAGCAGTTCTTC. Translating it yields CASSSGTSSYNEQFF.

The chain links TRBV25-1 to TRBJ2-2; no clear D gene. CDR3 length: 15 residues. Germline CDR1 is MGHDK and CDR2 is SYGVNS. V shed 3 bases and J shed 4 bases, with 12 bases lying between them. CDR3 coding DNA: TGTGCCAGCAGTGAGGCCAGGACGGTCACCGGGGAGCTGTTTTTT. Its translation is CASSEARTVTGELFF.

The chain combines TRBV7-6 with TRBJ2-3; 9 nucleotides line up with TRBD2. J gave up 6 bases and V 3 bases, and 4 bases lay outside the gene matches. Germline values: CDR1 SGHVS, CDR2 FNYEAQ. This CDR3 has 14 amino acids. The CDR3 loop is CASSFSGGGDTQYF. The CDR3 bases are TGTGCCAGCAGCTTTAGCGGGGGCGGGGATACGCAGTATTTT.

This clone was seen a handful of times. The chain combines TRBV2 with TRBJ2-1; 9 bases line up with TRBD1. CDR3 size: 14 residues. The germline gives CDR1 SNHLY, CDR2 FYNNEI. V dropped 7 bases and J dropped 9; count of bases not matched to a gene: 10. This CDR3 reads CASKIGGTGIEQFF. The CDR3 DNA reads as TGTGCCAGCAAGATAGGGGGGACAGGGATTGAGCAGTTCTTC.

The CDR3 sequence: CASSFRVGQGDYSNQPQHF. CDR3 nucleotide sequence: TGTGCCAGCAGTTTTAGGGTGGGACAGGGGGACTATAGCAATCAGCCCCAGCATTTT. V is TRBV27 and J is TRBJ1-5; TRBD1 agrees at 11 bases. This CDR3 contains 19 residues. Germline CDR1 reads MNHEY; CDR2 reads SMNVEV (reference sequence). The V and J ends lost 3 bases and 0 bases, in that order; junction bases with no gene match: 10.

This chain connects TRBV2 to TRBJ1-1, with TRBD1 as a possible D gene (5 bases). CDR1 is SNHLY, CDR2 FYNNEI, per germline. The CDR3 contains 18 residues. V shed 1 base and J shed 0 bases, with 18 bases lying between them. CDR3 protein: CASSEEALSRAMNTEAFF. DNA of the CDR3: TGTGCCAGCAGTGAAGAAGCCCTTTCCAGGGCAATGAACACTGAAGCTTTCTTT. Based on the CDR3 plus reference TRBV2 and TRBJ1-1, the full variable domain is EPEVTQTPSHQVTQMGQEVILRCVPISNHLYFYWYRQILGQKVEFLVSFYNNEISEKSEIFDDQFSVERPDGSNFTLKIRSTKLEDSAMYFCASSEEALSRAMNTEAFFGQGTRLTVV.

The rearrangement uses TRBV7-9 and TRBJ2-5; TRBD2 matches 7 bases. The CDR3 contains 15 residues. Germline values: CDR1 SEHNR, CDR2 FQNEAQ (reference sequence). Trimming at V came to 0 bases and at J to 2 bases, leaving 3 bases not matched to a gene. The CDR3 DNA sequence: TGTGCCAGCAGCTTAGCGGGGACTATACAAGAGACCCAGTACTTC. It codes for CASSLAGTIQETQYF.

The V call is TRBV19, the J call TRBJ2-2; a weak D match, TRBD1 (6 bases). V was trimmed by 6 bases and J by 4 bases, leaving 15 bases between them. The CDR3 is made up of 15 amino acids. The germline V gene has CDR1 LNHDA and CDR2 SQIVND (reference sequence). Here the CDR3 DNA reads TGTGCCAGTAGCTCGACAGGAAGCGCCACCGGGGAGCTGTTTTTT. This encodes CASSSTGSATGELFF.

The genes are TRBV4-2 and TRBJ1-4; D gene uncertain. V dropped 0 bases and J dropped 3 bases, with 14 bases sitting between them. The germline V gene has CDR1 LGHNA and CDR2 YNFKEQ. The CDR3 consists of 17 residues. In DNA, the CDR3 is TGTGCCAGCAGCCAAGACAGGCGGGGTGCAGCTAATGAAAAACTGTTTTTT. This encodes CASSQDRRGAANEKLFF.

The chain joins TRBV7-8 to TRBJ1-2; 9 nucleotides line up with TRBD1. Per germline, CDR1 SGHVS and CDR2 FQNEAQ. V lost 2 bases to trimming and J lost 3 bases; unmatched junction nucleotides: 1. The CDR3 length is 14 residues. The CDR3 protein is CASSLRTGDYGYTF. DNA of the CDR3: TGTGCCAGCAGCTTACGGACAGGGGACTATGGCTACACCTTC.

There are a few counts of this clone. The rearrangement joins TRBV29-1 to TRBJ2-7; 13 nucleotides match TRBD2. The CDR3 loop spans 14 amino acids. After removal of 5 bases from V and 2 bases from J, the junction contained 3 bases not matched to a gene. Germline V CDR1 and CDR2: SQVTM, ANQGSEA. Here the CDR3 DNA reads TGCAGCGTTTCCGGACTAGCGGGGGCCTACGAGCAGTACTTC. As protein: CSVSGLAGAYEQYF.